This TCR beta chain was identified during a study of blood T cell repertoires in COVID-19. Sequenced by immunoSEQ multiplex PCR; TCRdb stores in-frame clones only, minus some. The table includes 200,000 to 300,000 clones, roughly 91% detected once. Trimming took off 6 bases at V and 2 bases at J, with 15 bases between the two ends. Germline values: CDR1 SGHRS, CDR2 YFSETQ. The CDR3 covers 14 residues. The sequencing sample was made of peripheral blood. This clonotype was obtained from a man under 40 with COVID-19, enrolled during active disease. J is TRBJ2-7 and V is TRBV5-1; a weak D match, TRBD1 (7 bases). Here the CDR3 DNA reads TGCGCCAGCACCCAGGGGGGATTTGCCTACGAGCAGTACTTC. Translated, it gives CASTQGGFAYEQYF.